This passage covers 13 T cell receptor beta chains from one sample sequenced in a study of metastatic and nonmetastatic thyroid tumors. All patients were untreated before thyroid surgery. Through MiXCR, TCRdb re-clonotyped the PCR reads. The sample contains about 20,000 clones, just over 14% of which appear only once. Sequencing was performed on tumor tissue. Receptor source: a female donor with papillary thyroid cancer or a benign thyroid nodule (not recorded which). Some clones in this sample may be carry-over from other donors' samples.

This clone was detected many times. This chain joins TRBV4-1 and TRBJ2-1, with D possibly TRBD1 on 6 matching bases. Trimming stripped 4 bases from V and 6 bases from J, with 10 bases between. The CDR3 is 13 amino acids. Germline CDR1 reads MGHRA; CDR2 reads YSYEKL. The CDR3: CASSPQGPNEQFF. Here the CDR3 DNA reads TGCGCCAGCAGCCCACAGGGTCCCAATGAGCAGTTCTTC.

This clone was detected only a few times. The chain has TRBV9 and TRBJ2-3; 10 bases map to TRBD2. The trim removed 0 bases at V and 5 bases at J, leaving 6 bases unmatched. Germline V gene lookup returns CDR1 SGDLS and CDR2 YYNGEE. There are 16 residues in the CDR3. CDR3 region: CASSVGSGRAQDTQYF. CDR3 coding DNA: TGTGCCAGCAGCGTAGGAAGCGGGAGGGCCCAAGATACGCAGTATTTT. Full variable domain (missing parts from reference TRBV9 and TRBJ2-3): DSGVTQTPKHLITATGQRVTLRCSPRSGDLSVYWYQQSLDQGLQFLIQYYNGEERAKGNILERFSAQQFPDLHSELNLSSLELGDSALYFCASSVGSGRAQDTQYFGPGTRLTVL.

This clone showed up many times. The chain links TRBV19 to TRBJ2-1; TRBD2 agrees at 9 bases. Germline CDR1 is LNHDA and CDR2 is SQIVND (reference sequence). V lost 7 bases, J lost 2 bases, and 9 bases stayed unmatched. The CDR3 has 16 amino acids. The CDR3 DNA reads as TGTGCCAGTAACATAGCGGGGGAGATAACCTACAATGAGCAGTTCTTC. It is translated as CASNIAGEITYNEQFF.

Turning to this clone: One junction end disagrees with the germline gene, perhaps due to a read error. The genes are TRBV12-3 or TRBV12-4 and TRBJ1-2; TRBD1 is a possible D gene (6 bases). The CDR3 is 13 amino acids. CDR3 in amino acids: CAGSPSLRGGYTF. CDR3 DNA sequence: TGTGCCGGCAGTCCATCCCTCAGGGGTGGCTACACATTC.

This chain connects TRBV7-2 to TRBJ2-2; no clear D. V lost 3 bases and J lost 4, with 9 bases in between. Germline V gives CDR1 SGHTA, CDR2 FQGNSA. The CDR3 is 14 amino acids. The CDR3, as DNA: TGTGCCAGCAGCTTGGGTTTAGGCACCGGGGAGCTGTTTTTT. It specifies CASSLGLGTGELFF.

The chain recombines TRBV20-1 with TRBJ1-2; D gene uncertain. This CDR3 is built from 14 residues. V shed 2 bases and J shed 1 base, with 11 bases lying between them. Germline V gene lookup returns CDR1 DFQATT and CDR2 SNEGSKA (reference sequence). The CDR3 DNA is TGCAGTGCTAGATTTGAGGGCGATAACTATGGCTACACCTTC. It translates to CSARFEGDNYGYTF.

This clone was recorded at least ten times. The CDR3 here is CASSPRGGRTADTQYF. The CDR3 nucleotides read TGTGCCAGCTCACCACGGGGCGGGAGAACGGCAGATACGCAGTATTTT. This chain uses TRBV18 with TRBJ2-3; 7 bases agree with TRBD2. The germline gives CDR1 KGHSH, CDR2 LQKENI. This CDR3 region has 16 residues. The V gene end was trimmed by 1 base and the J gene end by 4 bases; junction bases not matched to a gene: 8.

This clone was found many times. The gene calls are TRBV7-3 and TRBJ2-3; 9 bases are shared with TRBD2. CDR1 and CDR2 (germline): SGHTA, FQGTGA. This CDR3 region has 15 residues. Trimming took 3 bases from V and 5 from J; bases not matched to a gene: 6. CDR3 protein: CASSLAGGLLDTQYF. The CDR3 coding sequence is TGTGCCAGCAGCTTGGCGGGGGGGCTTTTAGATACGCAGTATTTT.

This clone was seen at least ten times. The gene calls are TRBV3-1 and TRBJ2-5; 9 bases fit TRBD2. Losses at the gene ends were 3 bases for V and 4 bases for J; bases not matched to a gene: 6. The CDR3 totals 15 residues. Germline V gene lookup returns CDR1 LGHDT and CDR2 YNNKEL (reference sequence). Written as DNA, the CDR3 is TGTGCCAGCAGCCAGTTGGCTAGCGGGGTAGAGACCCAGTACTTC. Protein sequence: CASSQLASGVETQYF.

V usage is TRBV29-1 and J usage is TRBJ1-2; 12 nucleotides agree with TRBD1. V lost 5 bases and J lost 7; bases outside the gene matches: 5. Germline CDR1 and CDR2: SQVTM and ANQGSEA. The CDR3 extends over 13 amino acids. This chain's CDR3 is CSVTGQGACGYTF. In nucleotides, the CDR3 is TGCAGCGTTACGGGACAGGGGGCCTGTGGCTACACCTTC.

This clone was seen a few times. A read error may be the cause here, since a much bigger clone is one base away. This sequence joins TRBV6-1 and TRBJ1-1, with D maybe TRBD1 (5 bases). V lost 6 bases and J 5 bases, leaving 16 bases between the germline ends. Germline V gene sequence: CDR1 MNHNS, CDR2 SASEGT. This CDR3 contains 14 residues. CDR3 coding DNA: TGTGCCAGCAGAAAACCAGGGTTGGGGACTGAAGCTTTCTTT. Its translation is CASRKPGLGTEAFF.

This clone came up many times. DNA of the CDR3: TGTGCCAGTACCAGGGGGACAGGATACAATGAGCAGTTCTTC. It codes for CASTRGTGYNEQFF. The chain has TRBV19 and TRBJ2-1, with 8 positions matching TRBD1. Losses at the gene ends were 7 bases for V and 4 bases for J; bases not matched to a gene: 6. Germline CDR1 and CDR2: LNHDA and SQIVND (reference sequence). The CDR3 spans 14 residues.

This clone has ten or more counts. J is TRBJ2-1 and V is TRBV5-1; TRBD2 agrees at 13 bases. The CDR3 has 15 amino acids. Germline-derived CDR1 and CDR2 are SGHRS and YFSETQ. The V segment lost 5 bases and the J segment 9 bases; nucleotides outside the gene matches: 8. CDR3 DNA: TGCGCCAGCAGGGAAGGACTAGCGGGAGCGGGTGAGCAGTTCTTC. This sequence encodes CASREGLAGAGEQFF. Full variable domain (rest looked up from reference TRBV5-1 and TRBJ2-1): KAGVTQTPRYLIKTRGQQVTLSCSPISGHRSVSWYQQTPGQGLQFLFEYFSETQRNKGNFPGRFSGRQFSNSRSEMNVSTLELGDSALYLCASREGLAGAGEQFFGPGTRLTVL.